This is a list of T cell receptor beta chains from one sample in a study of identifying expanded T cells in peripheral blood. This table comes from immunoSEQ multiplex PCR, and its TCRdb copy is limited to in-frame clones, with some not included. In the table there are around 90,000 clones, about 87% of which are singletons. Input material: blood. The receptors originated from a person between 18 and 70 years old in good health. The CDR3 runs from the conserved cysteine through the conserved F or W. The D gene is left open where the match is weak. Only part of the rows carry a size: once, few, many, or a class if the clone is expanded.

V gene	clone size	J gene	D gene	CDR3 protein	CDR3 DNA
TRBV11-2	.	TRBJ2-7	.	CASSLFTGKAYEQYF	TGTGCCAGCAGCTTATTTACAGGGAAAGCCTACGAGCAGTACTTC
TRBV15	.	TRBJ1-3	.	CATRPESVLGNTIYF	TGTGCCACCAGGCCGGAGTCCGTGCTTGGAAACACCATATATTTT
TRBV18	.	TRBJ1-1	.	CASSPQGFNEAFF	TGTGCCAGCTCACCTCAGGGGTTTAATGAAGCTTTCTTT
TRBV5-1	few	TRBJ2-1	TRBD2	CASSLIGTSGDNEQFF	TGCGCCAGCAGCTTGATCGGGACTAGCGGCGACAATGAGCAGTTCTTC
TRBV30	once	TRBJ2-1	.	CAWSDNASYNEQFF	TGTGCCTGGAGTGACAATGCCTCCTACAATGAGCAGTTCTTC
TRBV11-1	.	TRBJ1-2	TRBD1	CASSHTPGQINYGYTF	TGTGCCAGCAGCCATACTCCGGGACAGATCAACTATGGCTACACCTTC
TRBV5-5	once	TRBJ1-2	TRBD1	CASSLAGTGSYGYTF	TGTGCCAGCAGCTTGGCCGGGACAGGATCTTATGGCTACACCTTC
TRBV2	once	TRBJ1-2	.	CASRAGGTAAYGYTF	TGTGCCAGCAGGGCCGGCGGGACGGCAGCCTATGGCTACACCTTC
TRBV5-5	.	TRBJ2-6	TRBD2	CASSSGLAGDPGANVLTF	TGTGCCAGCAGCTCGGGACTAGCGGGAGATCCGGGGGCCAACGTCCTGACTTTC
TRBV25-1	once	TRBJ1-2	.	CASSGTQGANYGYTF	TGTGCCAGCAGTGGGACACAGGGTGCTAACTATGGCTACACCTTC
TRBV28	.	TRBJ2-2	TRBD1	CASSETGTGNTGELFF	TGTGCCAGCAGTGAAACCGGGACAGGGAACACCGGGGAGCTGTTTTTT
TRBV27	.	TRBJ2-7	.	CASSLDASYEQYF	TGTGCCAGCAGTTTAGACGCCTCCTACGAGCAGTACTTC
TRBV6-4	few	TRBJ2-5	TRBD2	CASSAQSGSQETQYF	TGTGCCAGCAGTGCCCAGAGCGGGAGCCAAGAGACCCAGTACTTC
TRBV5-1	.	TRBJ1-4	TRBD1	CASGQGATGEKLFF	TGCGCCAGCGGACAGGGGGCAACAGGTGAAAAACTGTTTTTT
TRBV5-1	.	TRBJ2-5	.	CASSLDVQETQYF	TGCGCCAGCAGCCTGGACGTACAAGAGACCCAGTACTTC
TRBV5-4	.	TRBJ2-5	TRBD2	CASSSPGGIKETQYF	TGTGCCAGCAGCTCCCCGGGAGGGATAAAGGAGACCCAGTACTTC
TRBV14	.	TRBJ1-5	.	CASSQGSQPQHF	TGTGCCAGCAGCCAAGGGAGTCAGCCCCAGCATTTT
TRBV5-6	.	TRBJ2-2	.	CASSAGTGDTGELFF	TGTGCCAGCAGTGCCGGGACGGGGGACACCGGGGAGCTGTTTTTT
TRBV2	once	TRBJ2-2	TRBD1	CASRPLFGTANTGELFF	TGTGCCAGCAGACCTCTCTTTGGGACAGCGAACACCGGGGAGCTGTTTTTT
TRBV10-2	.	TRBJ2-3	TRBD2	CASSESSGRTRDTQYF	TGCGCCAGCAGTGAGTCGAGCGGGAGGACAAGAGATACGCAGTATTTT
TRBV30	.	TRBJ1-5	TRBD1	CAWTGQSSNQPQHF	TGTGCCTGGACGGGACAGAGTAGCAATCAGCCCCAGCATTTT
TRBV6-5	.	TRBJ2-5	.	CASSYGRNTQETQYF	TGTGCCAGCAGTTACGGCAGGAACACTCAAGAGACCCAGTACTTC
TRBV19	.	TRBJ2-2	.	CASIEENTGELFF	TGTGCCAGTATTGAAGAGAACACCGGGGAGCTGTTTTTT
TRBV5-6	.	TRBJ2-1	TRBD1	CASSSPPGTGINEQFF	TGTGCCAGCAGTTCCCCGCCCGGGACAGGGATCAATGAGCAGTTCTTC
TRBV19	.	TRBJ1-1	.	CASTDRAIGVVGNTEAFF	TGTGCCAGTACGGATAGGGCGATCGGAGTAGTTGGGAACACTGAAGCTTTCTTT
TRBV29-1	.	TRBJ2-5	TRBD1	CSANRDRHLKETQYF	TGCAGCGCTAACCGGGACAGGCATCTGAAAGAGACCCAGTACTTC
TRBV5-1	.	TRBJ1-1	TRBD1	CASSFGTVDLEAFF	TGCGCCAGCAGCTTCGGGACAGTAGACTTAGAAGCTTTCTTT
TRBV5-4	.	TRBJ2-5	.	CASSPPGQRRETQYF	TGTGCCAGCAGCCCTCCGGGACAAAGGCGGGAGACCCAGTACTTC
TRBV28	.	TRBJ2-7	.	CASSYGYYEQYF	TGTGCCAGCAGTTACGGTTACTACGAGCAGTACTTC
TRBV28	.	TRBJ2-2	TRBD1	CASSQTGFGGTGELFF	TGTGCCAGCAGTCAGACAGGGTTTGGGGGCACCGGGGAGCTGTTTTTT
TRBV30	.	TRBJ2-7	.	CAWMRTYEQYF	TGTGCCTGGATGAGGACCTACGAGCAGTACTTC
TRBV6-1	.	TRBJ2-6	.	CASSEGGSGANVLTF	TGTGCCAGCAGTGAAGGGGGCTCTGGGGCCAACGTCCTGACTTTC
TRBV2	.	TRBJ2-5	TRBD1	CASRDRGPKTQYF	TGTGCCAGCAGGGACAGGGGGCCGAAGACCCAGTACTTC
TRBV14	.	TRBJ1-6	.	CASSPRLVTSLHF	TGTGCCAGCAGCCCCCGCTTGGTTACTTCTCTCCACTTT
TRBV18	.	TRBJ1-2	TRBD1	CASSSERQGANYGYTF	TGTGCCAGCTCATCTGAACGACAGGGAGCTAACTATGGCTACACCTTC
TRBV6-6	.	TRBJ2-1	.	CASSYEDNEQFF	TGTGCCAGCAGTTACGAGGACAATGAGCAGTTCTTC
TRBV25-1	.	TRBJ2-7	.	CASSESNKGSYEQYF	TGTGCCAGCAGTGAATCAAACAAGGGCTCCTACGAGCAGTACTTC
TRBV9	.	TRBJ2-7	TRBD2	CASSVWTSGGLSSYEQYF	TGTGCCAGCAGCGTATGGACTAGCGGGGGCCTCAGCTCCTACGAGCAGTACTTC
TRBV19	.	TRBJ1-1	.	CASDQGRIMNTEAFF	TGTGCCAGCGATCAGGGCAGAATAATGAACACTGAAGCTTTCTTT
TRBV28	.	TRBJ1-2	.	CASSQLRGYTF	TGTGCCAGCAGCCAGCTCCGGGGCTACACCTTC
TRBV5-6	.	TRBJ1-3	.	CASSLGQLGPGNTIYF	TGTGCCAGCAGCTTGGGACAGCTAGGTCCGGGAAACACCATATATTTT
TRBV5-6	.	TRBJ2-5	.	CASSLLGEKTQYF	TGTGCCAGCAGCTTGTTGGGGGAGAAGACCCAGTACTTC
TRBV2	.	TRBJ1-2	.	CASSAAALGDGYTF	TGTGCCAGCAGTGCCGCCGCCCTGGGTGACGGCTACACCTTC
TRBV30	.	TRBJ1-5	.	CAWNGRVDQPQHF	TGTGCCTGGAATGGCAGGGTAGATCAGCCCCAGCATTTT
TRBV5-4	.	TRBJ2-7	.	CASSLWGLPTYEQYF	TGTGCCAGCAGCTTATGGGGTTTACCTACCTACGAGCAGTACTTC
TRBV27	.	TRBJ2-2	.	CASSGSRGIGELFF	TGTGCCAGCAGCGGGAGTCGGGGCATCGGGGAGCTGTTTTTT
TRBV4-3	.	TRBJ1-3	.	CASSQDTSGNTIYF	TGCGCCAGCAGCCAAGATACCTCTGGAAACACCATATATTTT
TRBV5-1	.	TRBJ2-7	TRBD2	CASSLGLAGGTYEQYF	TGCGCCAGCAGCTTGGGACTAGCGGGGGGGACCTACGAGCAGTACTTC
TRBV30	.	TRBJ2-6	TRBD1	CAWSGMTGGTEANVLTF	TGTGCCTGGAGTGGGATGACAGGGGGAACTGAGGCCAACGTCCTGACTTTC
TRBV10-1	.	TRBJ1-1	TRBD1	CASSESRGTGIAEAFF	TGCGCCAGCAGTGAGTCAAGGGGGACAGGGATCGCTGAAGCTTTCTTT
TRBV4-1	few	TRBJ2-3	TRBD1	CASSQDPTGRLDTQYF	TGCGCCAGCAGCCAAGACCCGACAGGGCGGTTAGATACGCAGTATTTT
TRBV12-5	.	TRBJ2-1	TRBD2	CASGFAPGLAGDNEQFF	TGTGCTAGTGGTTTCGCTCCGGGACTAGCGGGGGACAATGAGCAGTTCTTC